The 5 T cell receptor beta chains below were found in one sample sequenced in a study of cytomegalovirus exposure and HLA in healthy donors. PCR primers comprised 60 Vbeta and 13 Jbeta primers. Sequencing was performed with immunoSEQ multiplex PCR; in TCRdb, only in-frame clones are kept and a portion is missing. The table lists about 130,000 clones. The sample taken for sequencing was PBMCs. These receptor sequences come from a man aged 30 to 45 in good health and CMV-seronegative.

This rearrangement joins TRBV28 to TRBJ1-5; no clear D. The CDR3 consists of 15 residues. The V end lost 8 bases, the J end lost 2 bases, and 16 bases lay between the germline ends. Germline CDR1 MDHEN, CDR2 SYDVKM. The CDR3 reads CASGLRVRGNQPQHF. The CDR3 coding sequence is TGTGCCAGCGGATTGCGGGTTCGGGGCAATCAGCCCCAGCATTTT.

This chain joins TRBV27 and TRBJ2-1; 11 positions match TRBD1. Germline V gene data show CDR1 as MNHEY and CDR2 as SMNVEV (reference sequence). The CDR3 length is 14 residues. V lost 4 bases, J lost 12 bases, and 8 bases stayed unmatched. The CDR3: CASSSGTGGTLQFF. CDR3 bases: TGTGCCAGCAGTTCCGGGACAGGGGGGACATTGCAGTTCTTC.

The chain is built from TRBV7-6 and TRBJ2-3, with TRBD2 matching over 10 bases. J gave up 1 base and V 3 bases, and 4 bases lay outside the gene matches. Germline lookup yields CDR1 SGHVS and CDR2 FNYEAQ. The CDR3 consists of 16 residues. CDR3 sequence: CASSFLAGAGTDTQYF. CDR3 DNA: TGTGCCAGCAGCTTCCTAGCGGGAGCGGGCACAGATACGCAGTATTTT.

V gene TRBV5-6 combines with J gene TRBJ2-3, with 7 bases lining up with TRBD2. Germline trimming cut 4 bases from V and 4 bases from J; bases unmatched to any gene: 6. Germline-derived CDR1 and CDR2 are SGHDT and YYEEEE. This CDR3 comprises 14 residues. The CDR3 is CASSPPAGADTQYF. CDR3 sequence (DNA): TGTGCCAGCAGCCCCCCGGCGGGGGCAGATACGCAGTATTTT.

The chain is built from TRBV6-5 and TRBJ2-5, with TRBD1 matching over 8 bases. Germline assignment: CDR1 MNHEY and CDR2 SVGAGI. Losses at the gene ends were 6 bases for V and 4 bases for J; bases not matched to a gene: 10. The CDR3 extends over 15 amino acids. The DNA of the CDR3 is TGTGCCAGCAGGGCTGACAGGGGTTTAGGAGAGACCCAGTACTTC. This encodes CASRADRGLGETQYF.